The source of this TCR beta chain is a study of blood T cell repertoires in COVID-19. Study summary: Researchers got acute and convalescent COVID-19 samples from the United States, Italy and Spain.

Germline values: CDR1 SGHTA, CDR2 FQGTGA. V dropped 1 base and J dropped 2 bases, with 10 bases sitting between them. The CDR3 is made up of 15 amino acids. TCRdb's copy holds only in-frame clones and misses some; the assay was immunoSEQ multiplex PCR. The table lists some 60,000 clones, roughly 84% of them singletons, with about a tenth in the top ten. The material sequenced was peripheral blood. The V and J genes are TRBV7-3 and TRBJ2-3; D might be TRBD2 (6 bases). The TCR was taken from an elderly man with COVID-19, enrolled during active disease. The CDR3: CASSLRGGDTDTQYF. DNA of the CDR3: TGTGCCAGCAGCTTAAGGGGCGGGGACACAGATACGCAGTATTTT.